This T cell receptor (beta chain) came from a study of naive and memory T cell subsets. Study-level results: TCR transcript changes with activation or differentiation may affect this RNA method.

V was trimmed by 4 bases and J by 3 bases, leaving 19 bases between them. The germline gives CDR1 MDHEN, CDR2 SYDVKM. CDR3 length: 16 amino acids. RNA was extracted from roughly 2.6 ml of whole blood of healthy adults. A UMI-containing oligonucleotide was joined by 3' ligation to the TCR cDNA template. In this sample, this clonotype turned up many times. Antigen: not known. Reverse transcription of blood and skin TCR RNA was primed at alpha and beta constant regions. One entry per CDR3 protein, called by TCRdb with MiXCR from the 5' RACE reads. The sample shows about 22,000 distinct CDR3 sequences, less than 5% of them seen only once.

The TCR sequence derives from a male donor in good health. This chain joins TRBV28 and TRBJ2-7; D perhaps matches TRBD2 (5 bases). The CDR3 DNA is TGTGCCAGCAGTTGGCGTTCGATGGGTAGCGACTACGAGCAGTACTTC. The encoded protein is CASSWRSMGSDYEQYF.